This TCR beta chain was retrieved from a study of OX40 agonist ivuxolimab in advanced cancers. Study-wide findings and caveats: Certain nonresponders additionally had low normalized T-cell clonal expansion. Relative to CD4+ cells, CD8+ T cells on average had more expanded clones.

TCRdb's table, derived via immunoSEQ multiplex PCR, lists solely in-frame clones and lacks some. This repertoire shows roughly 16,000 clones, 80% to 85% found once; its top ten account for 35% to 45%. The V gene's germline CDR1 is LNHDA and CDR2 SQIVND (reference sequence). The CDR3 totals 14 residues. J was trimmed by 7 bases and V by 7 bases; bases with no gene match: 9. Details on this clone: Its target is unknown.

This chain connects TRBV19 to TRBJ1-5; 8 bases agree with TRBD1. The sequencing used CD4+ or CD8+ T cells sorted from blood, collected in a trial of the OX40 agonist ivuxolimab. This clonotype originated in an adult with an advanced solid tumor such as melanoma, head and neck, liver or kidney cancer. The chain's CDR3 is CASNQQGAWQPQHF. CDR3 DNA: TGTGCCAGTAACCAGCAGGGGGCTTGGCAGCCCCAGCATTTT.